Listed below are T cell receptor beta chains from one sample, sequenced in a study of CD8 T cells in ankylosing spondylitis. One entry per CDR3 protein results from TCRdb running MiXCR on the 5' RACE reads. Counted here are a few hundred thousand distinct CDR3 sequences, 20% to 25% occurring once; the ten biggest clones make up 10% to 15%. The sequencing sample was made of blood, either unsorted or a sorted T cell fraction (not recorded which). The source of these receptors is a male donor with ankylosing spondylitis or in good health (not recorded which). Each CDR3 is given with its conserved first and last residue. A D gene is named only where the DNA matches it firmly. The listing skips clone size in some rows; elsewhere it reads once, few, many or a size class.

J,V,D,size,CDR3,DNA
TRBJ2-1,TRBV29-1,-,few,CSVEEPGTHYNEQFF,TGCAGCGTTGAAGAACCGGGGACCCACTACAATGAGCAGTTCTTC
TRBJ2-5,TRBV12-3/TRBV12-4,-,few,CASSRDRIYGETQYF,TGTGCCAGCAGCCGTGACAGGATATACGGAGAGACCCAGTACTTC
TRBJ2-7,TRBV5-1,-,-,CASRDSPSYEQYF,TGCGCCAGCAGGGACAGTCCCTCCTACGAGCAGTACTTC
TRBJ1-4,TRBV29-1,-,few,CSARTGLNEKLFF,TGCAGCGCTCGGACCGGACTGAATGAAAAACTGTTTTTT
TRBJ2-3,TRBV12-3/TRBV12-4,-,-,CASSLAVTLGGGVADTQYF,TGTGCCAGCAGTTTAGCGGTAACTCTGGGGGGGGGCGTCGCAGATACGCAGTATTTT
TRBJ2-1,TRBV7-6,TRBD2,-,CASSLELGLAGEDEQFF,TGTGCCAGCAGCTTAGAACTGGGACTAGCGGGGGAAGATGAGCAGTTCTTC
TRBJ2-3,TRBV12-3/TRBV12-4,TRBD1,many,CASSPSQQGPTDTQYF,TGTGCCAGCAGTCCAAGCCAACAGGGGCCCACAGATACGCAGTATTTT
TRBJ2-7,TRBV20-1,-,-,CSADESSYEQYF,TGCAGTGCAGATGAGAGCTCCTACGAGCAGTACTTC
TRBJ1-2,TRBV5-5,-,few,CASSLDRALYGYTF,TGTGCCAGCAGCTTGGACAGGGCCCTTTATGGCTACACCTTC
TRBJ1-2,TRBV10-3,-,-,CAISESNRATGYTF,TGTGCCATCAGTGAGTCAAACAGGGCGACTGGCTACACCTTC
TRBJ2-6,TRBV12-3/TRBV12-4,-,-,CARKRAKGLGSGANVLTF,TGTGCCCGCAAACGAGCGAAAGGGTTAGGGTCTGGGGCCAACGTCCTGACTTTC
TRBJ2-5,TRBV19,TRBD1,-,CASWDRASETQYF,TGTGCCAGTTGGGACAGGGCATCAGAGACCCAGTACTTC
TRBJ2-5,TRBV10-3,TRBD2,-,CAISESASGIVETQYF,TGTGCCATCAGTGAGTCTGCTAGCGGGATCGTGGAGACCCAGTACTTC
TRBJ1-1,TRBV7-9,-,few,CASSPTLRGTEAFF,TGTGCCAGCAGCCCGACTTTAAGGGGGACTGAAGCTTTCTTT
TRBJ2-3,TRBV12-3/TRBV12-4,-,once,CASSLHGGAADTQYF,TGTGCCAGCAGTCTCCATGGGGGGGCCGCAGATACGCAGTATTTT
TRBJ2-5,TRBV7-8,-,-,CASIRDTRETQYF,TGTGCCAGCATCCGGGACACACGAGAGACCCAGTACTTC
TRBJ2-7,TRBV10-3,-,-,CAISESNREQYF,TGTGCCATCAGTGAGTCTAATCGCGAGCAGTACTTC
TRBJ2-3,TRBV6-1,TRBD2,few,CASSQGLAGGEADTQYF,TGTGCCAGCAGCCAAGGACTAGCGGGGGGCGAAGCAGATACGCAGTATTTT
TRBJ2-3,TRBV10-3,-,-,CAISGTGERGTDTQYF,TGTGCCATCAGCGGAACAGGGGAGCGGGGCACAGATACGCAGTATTTT
TRBJ2-1,TRBV27,-,once,CASSLSSSNEQFF,TGTGCCAGCAGTTTATCGAGCTCCAATGAGCAGTTCTTC
TRBJ2-3,TRBV10-3,-,-,CAISEPPYRVSSTDTQYF,TGTGCCATCAGTGAGCCCCCCTACAGGGTGTCTAGCACAGATACGCAGTATTTT
TRBJ1-1,TRBV29-1,-,-,CSVDRPGTKNPNTEAFF,TGCAGCGTTGATCGGCCCGGGACCAAGAACCCGAACACTGAAGCTTTCTTT
TRBJ2-1,TRBV4-1,TRBD1,few,CASSQDQGARSYNEQFF,TGCGCCAGCAGCCAAGATCAGGGGGCGCGTTCCTACAATGAGCAGTTCTTC
TRBJ2-5,TRBV2,TRBD2,-,CASSVGLAGAGGDQETQYF,TGTGCCAGCAGCGTCGGACTAGCGGGGGCCGGGGGGGATCAAGAGACCCAGTACTTC
TRBJ2-2,TRBV10-3,-,-,CATAFVNSDSNTGELFF,TGTGCCACCGCCTTCGTTAATTCGGACAGTAACACCGGGGAGCTGTTTTTT
TRBJ2-7,TRBV7-9,-,-,CDSSFLTRGAYYEQYF,TGTGACAGCAGCTTCCTGACCCGGGGGGCCTACTACGAGCAGTACTTC
TRBJ2-1,TRBV7-9,TRBD2,few,CASFKTRLAPGNEQFF,TGTGCCAGCTTCAAAACCAGACTAGCGCCGGGCAATGAGCAGTTCTTC
TRBJ2-7,TRBV12-3/TRBV12-4,-,-,CASLGDSYEQYF,TGTGCCAGCCTTGGGGACTCCTACGAGCAGTACTTC
TRBJ1-2,TRBV12-3/TRBV12-4,TRBD1,few,CASRWGQAANYGYTF,TGTGCCAGCAGGTGGGGACAGGCTGCTAACTATGGCTACACCTTC
TRBJ2-7,TRBV10-3,TRBD1,-,CAISENRGYEQYF,TGTGCCATCAGTGAAAACAGGGGATACGAGCAGTACTTC
TRBJ1-1,TRBV12-3/TRBV12-4,-,few,CASRIWRGDTEAFF,TGTGCCAGCAGGATCTGGCGCGGCGACACTGAAGCTTTCTTT
TRBJ1-5,TRBV12-3/TRBV12-4,-,-,CASSPTGQPQHF,TGTGCCAGCAGTCCCACGGGACAGCCCCAGCATTTT
TRBJ1-1,TRBV4-1,TRBD1,-,CASSRRTGVGGNTEAFF,TGCGCCAGCAGCCGTCGGACAGGAGTCGGAGGGAACACTGAAGCTTTCTTT
TRBJ2-7,TRBV10-3,-,-,CATHPDGYEQYF,TGTGCCACACATCCGGACGGCTACGAGCAGTACTTC
TRBJ2-2,TRBV6-1,-,-,CASSGRSANTGELFF,TGTGCCAGCAGTGGGCGGTCCGCGAACACCGGGGAGCTGTTTTTT
TRBJ2-1,TRBV7-8,-,many,CASSRGVSGHNEQFF,TGTGCCAGCAGCCGTGGCGTGTCAGGGCACAATGAGCAGTTCTTC
TRBJ2-2,TRBV4-1,-,-,CASSQGGAGKNTGELFF,TGCGCCAGCAGCCAAGGCGGGGCAGGGAAGAACACCGGGGAGCTGTTTTTT
TRBJ2-1,TRBV5-1,-,-,CASSSPDRYNEQFF,TGCGCCAGCAGCTCCCCGGACAGATACAATGAGCAGTTCTTC
TRBJ2-3,TRBV12-3/TRBV12-4,-,-,CASSPTGSAQYF,TGTGCCAGCAGTCCTACAGGGTCCGCGCAGTATTTT
TRBJ2-5,TRBV6-1,-,-,CASSIRETQYF,TGTGCCAGCAGCATAAGGGAGACCCAGTACTTC
TRBJ2-1,TRBV19,-,few,CASSIVGLPYNEQFF,TGTGCCAGTAGTATAGTTGGACTTCCTTACAATGAGCAGTTCTTC
TRBJ2-3,TRBV5-1,TRBD1,few,CASSLDRGATDTQYF,TGCGCCAGCAGCCTGGACAGGGGTGCGACAGATACGCAGTATTTT
TRBJ2-1,TRBV27,-,few,CASSPTNNNEQFF,TGTGCCAGCAGCCCGACCAATAATAATGAGCAGTTCTTC
TRBJ1-1,TRBV6-1,-,-,CASKEGLGTEAFF,TGTGCCAGCAAAGAGGGGCTGGGCACTGAAGCTTTCTTT
TRBJ2-7,TRBV12-3/TRBV12-4,TRBD1,few,CASGRDRAPYEQYF,TGTGCCAGCGGCCGGGACAGGGCCCCCTACGAGCAGTACTTC
TRBJ2-7,TRBV27,-,-,CATSPSDPSYEQYF,TGTGCCACCTCCCCATCGGACCCCTCCTACGAGCAGTACTTC
TRBJ1-1,TRBV28,TRBD1,few,CASSLKQGAPHTEAFF,TGTGCCAGCAGTTTAAAACAGGGGGCGCCCCACACTGAAGCTTTCTTT
TRBJ2-3,TRBV20-1,-,few,CSAGRDGEYTDTQYF,TGCAGTGCTGGCAGGGACGGAGAATACACAGATACGCAGTATTTT
TRBJ2-3,TRBV7-9,-,few,CASSWEPSTDTQYF,TGTGCCAGCAGCTGGGAACCTAGCACAGATACGCAGTATTTT
TRBJ2-5,TRBV29-1,-,many,CSVHGGEVETQYF,TGCAGCGTTCACGGTGGGGAGGTAGAGACCCAGTACTTC